This T cell receptor (beta chain) appears in the sequencing data of a study of CD4 T cells in relation to SARS-CoV-2 and coronaviruses. This CDR3 comprises 15 residues. J was trimmed by 4 bases and V by 9 bases; bases with no gene match: 7. CDR1 and CDR2 (germline): LGHDT, YNNKEL (reference sequence). The protocol was immunoSEQ multiplex PCR, while the TCRdb copy is restricted to in-frame clones and leaves out a portion. This sample has some 40,000 clones, with about 80% found just once. Comments on this clone: The target antigen is unknown.

Sequenced input: naive CD4+ T cells from PBMCs, cultured in vitro. The sample's subset: naive CD4+ T cells isolated by negative enrichment. This chain uses TRBV3-1 (or the pseudogene TRBV3-2) with TRBJ2-2; 11 bases are a match to TRBD2. The TCR sequence derives from an adult with COVID-19. The CDR3 sequence: CARSTGTSGTGELFF. The CDR3 region has the DNA TGTGCCAGGAGCACCGGGACTAGCGGCACCGGGGAGCTGTTTTTT.